Reported below is one T cell receptor beta chain. Its antigen is currently unknown. In the authors' workflow: Junction-only sequences produced by ImmunoSEQ had no quality scores, so filtering differed. Repertoires were generated with immunoSEQ multiplex PCR, while TCRdb's copy carries only in-frame clones and drops some. The V and J calls and clone size are taken from that table; D and trimming were inferred from the DNA. This table has about 2,100,000 clones, about 93% appearing once. This record belongs to a study of shared clonotypes between healthy human individuals. Study-level findings and limits: Compared with memory subsets, naive subsets generally had larger estimated richness. Shared clonotypes: about 4.6% naive CD4, approximately 3.4% naive CD8, around 2.4% memory CD4, under 0.45% memory CD8.

Selected positively for CCR7 and CD45RO-negative, naive CD8 cells excluded terminally differentiated effector memory CD45RA+ cells. The origin of this receptor is a man aged 18 to 29 in good health. Some clones in this sample may be carry-over from other donors' samples. The source material was naive CD8+ T cells from PBMCs.

CDR3 in DNA: TGTGCCAGCAGGTTAAGTACCGATTACACCGGGGAGCTGTTTTTT. Translating it yields CASRLSTDYTGELFF. The rearrangement links TRBV28 to TRBJ2-2; D call uncertain. Germline loops: CDR1 MDHEN, CDR2 SYDVKM. The CDR3 loop spans 15 amino acids. Trimming left V 6 bases short and J 3 bases short, with 14 bases between.